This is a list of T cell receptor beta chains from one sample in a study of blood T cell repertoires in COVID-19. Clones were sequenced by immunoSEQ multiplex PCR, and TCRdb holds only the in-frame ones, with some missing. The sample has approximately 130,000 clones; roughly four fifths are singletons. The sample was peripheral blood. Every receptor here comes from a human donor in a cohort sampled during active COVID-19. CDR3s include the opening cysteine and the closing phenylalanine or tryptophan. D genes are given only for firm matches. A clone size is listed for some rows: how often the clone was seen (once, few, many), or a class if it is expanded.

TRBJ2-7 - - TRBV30 TGTGCCTGGAGTGCAGGGCATCCCGAGCAGTACTTC CAWSAGHPEQYF
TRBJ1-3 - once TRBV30 TGTGCCTGGAGTTTCGGTCAATTCTCTGGAAACACCATATATTTT CAWSFGQFSGNTIYF
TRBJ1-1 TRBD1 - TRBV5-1 TGCGCCAGCAGCTCGCAGGGGGCTGGAGGCACTGAAGCTTTCTTT CASSSQGAGGTEAFF
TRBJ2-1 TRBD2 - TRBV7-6 TGTGCCAGCAGCTTAGTGACGACTAGCGGGGGGGCCTACAATGAGCAGTTCTTC CASSLVTTSGGAYNEQFF
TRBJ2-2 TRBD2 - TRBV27 TGTGCCAGCAGGTCTCTAGCGGGGGGCACCGGGGAGCTGTTTTTT CASRSLAGGTGELFF
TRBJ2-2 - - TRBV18 TGTGCCAGCTCACCACCTGTCAGGACCGGGGAGCTGTTTTTT CASSPPVRTGELFF
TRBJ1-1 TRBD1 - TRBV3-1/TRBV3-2 TGTGCCAGCAGCCACTTACTACAGGGGGCCGGGACTGAAGCTTTCTTT CASSHLLQGAGTEAFF
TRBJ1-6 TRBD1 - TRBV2 TGTGCCAGCAGGAGCGACAGGGTTTCAGATAATTCACCCCTCCACTTT CASRSDRVSDNSPLHF
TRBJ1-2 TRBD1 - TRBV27 TGTGCCAGCAGTTCGACAGGGTATGGCTACACCTTC CASSSTGYGYTF
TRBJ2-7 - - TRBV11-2 TGTGCCAGCAGCTTCGCGGGGTCCAACGAGCAGTACTTC CASSFAGSNEQYF
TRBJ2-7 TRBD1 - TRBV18 TGTGCCAGCTCTCGTACGACAGGGACCCACGAGCAGTACTTC CASSRTTGTHEQYF
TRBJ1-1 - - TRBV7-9 TGTGCCAGCGCCAGGACACAGAACACTGAAGCTTTCTTT CASARTQNTEAFF
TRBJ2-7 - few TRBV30 TGTGCCTGGAGTGTACTCGGGTACGAGCAGTACTTC CAWSVLGYEQYF
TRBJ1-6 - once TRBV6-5 TGTGCCACCTCTGATGGGGCCAATTCACCCCTCCACTTT CATSDGANSPLHF
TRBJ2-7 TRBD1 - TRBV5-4 TGTGCCAGCAGCTCGGGGGACAGGGGGCGCGACGAGCAGTACTTC CASSSGDRGRDEQYF
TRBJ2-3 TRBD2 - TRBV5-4 TGTGCCAGCAGCTTGGCTAGCGGGGGGCCTAGCACAGATACGCAGTATTTT CASSLASGGPSTDTQYF
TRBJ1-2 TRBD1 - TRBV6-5 TGTGCCAGCAGTTACGGAGGACAGGGTTCGAGGGGCTACACCTTC CASSYGGQGSRGYTF
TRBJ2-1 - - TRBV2 TGTGCCGGACTGGGGGCCCACAATGAGCAGTTCTTC CAGLGAHNEQFF
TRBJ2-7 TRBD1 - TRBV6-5 TGTGCCAGCAGTTCGCGGACAGGGGCGATTTCCTACGAGCAGTACTTC CASSSRTGAISYEQYF
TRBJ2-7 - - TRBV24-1 TGTGCCACCAGTCCTAGCTCCGAGCAGTACTTC CATSPSSEQYF
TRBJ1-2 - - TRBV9 TGTGCCAGCTCAACCTCCGGACAGCCTAACTATGGCTACACCTTC CASSTSGQPNYGYTF
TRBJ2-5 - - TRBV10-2 TGCGCCAGCAGTGTAGCGGATGAAGAGACCCAGTACTTC CASSVADEETQYF
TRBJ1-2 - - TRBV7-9 TGTGCCAGCAACCTCTTGAACAGGGCCCTAGACTATGGCTACACCTTC CASNLLNRALDYGYTF
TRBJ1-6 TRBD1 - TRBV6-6 TGTGCCAGCAGTTTGACAGGGGAACCCCTCCACTTT CASSLTGEPLHF
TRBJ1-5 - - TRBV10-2 TGCGCCAGCGGGGCGGTAAGCAATCAGCCCCAGCATTTT CASGAVSNQPQHF
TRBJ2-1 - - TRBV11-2 TGTGCCAGCAGCCTAGGTCAGGGTTCGGTCAATGAGCAGTTCTTC CASSLGQGSVNEQFF
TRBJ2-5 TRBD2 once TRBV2 TGTGCCAGCAGTACCGGGACTAGCGGGGGGGCGGAGACCCAGTACTTC CASSTGTSGGAETQYF
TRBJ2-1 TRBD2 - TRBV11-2 TGTGCCAGCAGCTTCCCCCTAGCGGGGGGGGCGGGGCCCCTAAATGAGCAGTTCTTC CASSFPLAGGAGPLNEQFF
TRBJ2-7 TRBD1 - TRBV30 TGTGCCTGGAGTCCTTACAGGGGGTTCGAGCAGTACTTC CAWSPYRGFEQYF
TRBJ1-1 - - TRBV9 TGTGCCAGCAGCGTATTCGGGAACACTGAAGCTTTCTTT CASSVFGNTEAFF
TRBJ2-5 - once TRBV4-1 TGCGCCAGCAGCCAAGACCCCAACAGGGAATGGACCCAGTACTTC CASSQDPNREWTQYF
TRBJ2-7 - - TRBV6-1 TGTGCCAGCAGTGAAGCCGCGGGACGGAGCTACGAGCAGTACTTC CASSEAAGRSYEQYF
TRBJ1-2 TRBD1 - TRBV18 TGTGCCAGCTCACCGTTGGCGGGACAGGGGGCCCCGTATGGCTACACCTTC CASSPLAGQGAPYGYTF
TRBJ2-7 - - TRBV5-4 TGTGCCAGCACATCCTTCTCCAGGCACGAGCAGTACTTC CASTSFSRHEQYF
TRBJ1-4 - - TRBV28 TGTGCCAGCAGTCCCCCGGAGGAATTAAGTGAAAAACTGTTTTTT CASSPPEELSEKLFF
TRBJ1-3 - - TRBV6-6 TGTGCCAGCAGTTACTCCCAGGTGCCTGGAAACACCATATATTTT CASSYSQVPGNTIYF
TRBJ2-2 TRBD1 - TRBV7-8 TGTGGTTCTCGCCCAGGGGGCGAAACCGGGGAGCTGTTTTTT CGSRPGGETGELFF
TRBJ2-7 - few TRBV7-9 TGTGCCAGCAGCTTAAAGACAGGCCACGAGCAGTACTTC CASSLKTGHEQYF
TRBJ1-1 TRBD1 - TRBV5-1 TGCGCCAGCAGCAGGACAGGGGGCTTTATGAACACTGAAGCTTTCTTT CASSRTGGFMNTEAFF
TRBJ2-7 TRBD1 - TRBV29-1 TGCAGCGGGAGGACAGGGGGCAACGAGCAGTACTTC CSGRTGGNEQYF
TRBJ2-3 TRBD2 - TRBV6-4 TGTGCCAGCGGAGCGGGGGGGCATTCAGATACGCAGTATTTT CASGAGGHSDTQYF
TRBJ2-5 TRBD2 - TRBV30 TGTGCCTGGAGTGCTTCCGTGGGGGGGTATGGAGAGACCCAGTACTTC CAWSASVGGYGETQYF